Listed below are T cell receptor beta chains from one sample, sequenced in a study of shared clonotypes between healthy human individuals. Libraries were prepared by immunoSEQ multiplex PCR; TCRdb keeps only in-frame clonotypes and omits some of them. The sample has millions of clones; approximately 94% are singletons. The specimen sequenced was naive CD8+ T cells sorted from blood. The source is a man aged 18 to 30 in good health. Each CDR3 is given with its conserved first and last residue. The D gene is left open where the match is weak. Size is stated for part of the rows, as once, few or many counts, or as a class when the clone is expanded.

CDR3 DNA,CDR3 protein,V gene,J gene,D gene,clone size
TGTGCCAGCAGTGAAGTGAGCAGGATGGGTGGCTACACCTTC,CASSEVSRMGGYTF,TRBV2,TRBJ1-2,NA,NA
TGTGCCAGCAGTACCGGTGGCGTTCAGCCCCAGCATTTT,CASSTGGVQPQHF,TRBV5-4,TRBJ1-5,NA,NA
TGCGCCAGCAGAAACAGAGGCACAGATACGCAGTATTTT,CASRNRGTDTQYF,TRBV10-1,TRBJ2-3,NA,NA
TGTGCCAGCAGCCAAGATTGGATCACAGATACGCAGTATTTT,CASSQDWITDTQYF,TRBV14,TRBJ2-3,NA,NA
TGTGCCAGTACCATGGACAGGAACACTGAAGCTTTCTTT,CASTMDRNTEAFF,TRBV19,TRBJ1-1,NA,NA
TGTGCCAGCAGCGCGCAGGCAATAGAAGCTTTCTTT,CASSAQAIEAFF,TRBV28,TRBJ1-1,NA,NA
TGCAGCGTTGAAGTAGGACAGGGTAAAAACTATGGCTACACCTTC,CSVEVGQGKNYGYTF,TRBV29-1,TRBJ1-2,TRBD1,NA
TGTGCTAGTGGTTCATACGAGGGGGGGGCGGTCTACGAGCAGTACTTC,CASGSYEGGAVYEQYF,TRBV12-5,TRBJ2-7,NA,NA
TGTGCCAGCAGTTTAGATAGGTCCTACGAGCAGTACTTC,CASSLDRSYEQYF,TRBV27,TRBJ2-7,NA,once
TGTGCCAGCAGTTACTCGGGGGGATACTCTGGAAACACCATATATTTT,CASSYSGGYSGNTIYF,TRBV6-5,TRBJ1-3,NA,NA
TGTGCCAGCAGCCCACTAGGCTACGAGCAGTACTTC,CASSPLGYEQYF,TRBV11-2,TRBJ2-7,NA,NA
TGTGCCAGCGAACCCCCCACCAGGCAGGGGGGTGAAAAACTGTTTTTT,CASEPPTRQGGEKLFF,TRBV18,TRBJ1-4,TRBD1,once
TGTGCCAGTAGTTCGATGGGACGGGCGAACACTGAAGCTTTCTTT,CASSSMGRANTEAFF,TRBV19,TRBJ1-1,NA,NA
TGTGCCAGCAGCTTAGTGGGGGAGGCTGCGGAAAAACTGTTTTTT,CASSLVGEAAEKLFF,TRBV7-9,TRBJ1-4,NA,NA
TGCGCCAGCAGCATTACGACAGGGGGCTCGTACGAGCAGTACTTC,CASSITTGGSYEQYF,TRBV5-1,TRBJ2-7,TRBD1,NA
TGTGCCAGTAGTATACCCGGACAGGGGACCTACGAGCAGTACTTC,CASSIPGQGTYEQYF,TRBV19,TRBJ2-7,TRBD1,NA
TGTGCCAGCAGCCAAACTAGCGGGGGGCCCCGGACCCAGTACTTC,CASSQTSGGPRTQYF,TRBV14,TRBJ2-5,TRBD2,NA
TGTGCCAGCAGCTCAACGACAGGGGGCCTTGGCACAGATACGCAGTATTTT,CASSSTTGGLGTDTQYF,TRBV7-9,TRBJ2-3,TRBD1,NA
TGTGCCAGCAGTTTCAGGTCCAGGGCCTATAACTATGGCTACACCTTC,CASSFRSRAYNYGYTF,TRBV28,TRBJ1-2,NA,once
TGTGCCAGCAGCTTTGGGAACGAGCAGTACTTC,CASSFGNEQYF,TRBV7-6,TRBJ2-7,NA,NA
TGTGCCAGCAGCTTTGGACAGGGGGCGCGTGGGGATTCACCCCTCCACTTT,CASSFGQGARGDSPLHF,TRBV11-2,TRBJ1-6,TRBD1,NA
TGCGCCAGCAGCTTGGGGAGTGGATTCTCCTACGAGCAGTACTTC,CASSLGSGFSYEQYF,TRBV5-1,TRBJ2-7,NA,NA
TGTGCCAGCAGAAATACAGGGTACAATGAGCAGTTCTTC,CASRNTGYNEQFF,TRBV6-6,TRBJ2-1,NA,NA
TGCGCCAGCAGCCTCGGGGACAGTCGGTACAATGAGCAGTTCTTC,CASSLGDSRYNEQFF,TRBV4-1,TRBJ2-1,TRBD1,few
TGCGCCAGCAGTGGGGGGGGGAGTCACGATGTTTACGAGCAGTACTTC,CASSGGGSHDVYEQYF,TRBV4-1,TRBJ2-7,TRBD2,NA
TGTGCCTGGAGTGAACAAAGGGACGAGAACATTCAGTACTTC,CAWSEQRDENIQYF,TRBV30,TRBJ2-4,NA,NA
TGTGCCAGCAGCCCTAGCGGGGGGACCCAGTACTTC,CASSPSGGTQYF,TRBV6-5,TRBJ2-5,TRBD2,NA
TGCGCCAGCAGCTACAATACGGAACACTATGGCTACACCTTC,CASSYNTEHYGYTF,TRBV4-1,TRBJ1-2,NA,NA
TGCGCCAGCAGTGAATGGACAGGGGGCAACGAGCAGTACTTC,CASSEWTGGNEQYF,TRBV10-1,TRBJ2-7,TRBD1,NA
TGTGCCAGCAGCGGGATGAACACCGGGGAGCTGTTTTTT,CASSGMNTGELFF,TRBV9,TRBJ2-2,NA,NA
TGTGCCAGTAGTACGGGACAGGGTTATGGCTACACCTTC,CASSTGQGYGYTF,TRBV19,TRBJ1-2,TRBD1,NA
TGTGCCAGCACCGAAGGGGAAAAACTGTTTTTT,CASTEGEKLFF,TRBV7-2,TRBJ1-4,NA,NA
TGTGCCAGCAGCGGGTGGGACAGGGGACGAGGAGAGACCCAGTACTTC,CASSGWDRGRGETQYF,TRBV7-8,TRBJ2-5,TRBD1,NA
TGTGCCAGCAGCTCCGGAGATGAAGCTTTCTTT,CASSSGDEAFF,TRBV7-2,TRBJ1-1,NA,NA
TGTGCCAGTAGTCTTACAGGGTTTGACGAGCAGTACTTC,CASSLTGFDEQYF,TRBV19,TRBJ2-7,NA,NA
TGTGCCAGCAGTGAAAATAAGGCTCAAGGTGGCAATCAGCCCCAGCATTTT,CASSENKAQGGNQPQHF,TRBV6-1,TRBJ1-5,NA,NA
TGTGCCAGCCGCCCGGTGGGGTTCAACGAGCAGTACTTC,CASRPVGFNEQYF,TRBV5-6,TRBJ2-7,NA,once